Listed here are 10 T cell receptor beta chains from one sample, sequenced in a study of OX40 agonist ivuxolimab in advanced cancers. Using immunoSEQ multiplex PCR, the repertoire was profiled, and TCRdb retains in-frame clones only, with some absent. Of more than 60,000 clones in the sample, more than 75% are singletons; the top ten hold 0.24%. Source: CD4+ or CD8+ T cells sorted from blood, taken in a trial of the OX40 agonist ivuxolimab. These receptors were collected from an adult with an advanced solid tumor such as melanoma, head and neck, liver or kidney cancer.

The chain recombines TRBV18 with TRBJ2-1; 13 nucleotides agree with TRBD2. This CDR3 is built from 20 residues. V was clipped by 5 bases and J by 7 bases; unmatched bases: 20. Germline values: CDR1 KGHSH, CDR2 LQKENI. CDR3 sequence reads: CASSSYSSGLAGDGLNEQFF. The CDR3 nucleotides are TGTGCCAGCTCATCTTACTCTTCCGGACTAGCGGGAGACGGTTTGAATGAGCAGTTCTTC. The complete variable domain, with remaining parts taken from reference TRBV18 and TRBJ2-1, reads NAGVMQNPRHLVRRRGQEARLRCSPMKGHSHVYWYRQLPEEGLKFMVYLQKENIIDESGMPKERFSAEFPKEGPSILRIQQVVRGDSAAYFCASSSYSSGLAGDGLNEQFFGPGTRLTVL.

The chain carries TRBV6-6 and TRBJ2-7; TRBD1 agrees at 8 bases. CDR1 and CDR2 (germline): MNHNY, SVGAGI (reference sequence). J gave up 1 base and V 0 bases, and 2 bases lay outside the gene matches. The CDR3 contains 15 residues. The CDR3 nucleotides read TGTGCCAGCAGTTACTCGAACAGGGGGTCCTACGAGCAGTACTTC. Encoded protein: CASSYSNRGSYEQYF.

The V gene is TRBV2, the J gene TRBJ2-1; possibly TRBD2 for D (6 bases). V lost 6 bases to trimming and J lost 0 bases, with 15 bases between them. Germline CDR1 reads SNHLY; CDR2 reads FYNNEI. The CDR3 loop spans 16 amino acids. The CDR3 coding sequence is TGTGCCAGCAGCGGCCGGGACTCGAGCTCCTACAATGAGCAGTTCTTC. Its protein product is CASSGRDSSSYNEQFF. The variable domain in full, with the rest retrieved from reference TRBV2 and TRBJ2-1, is EPEVTQTPSHQVTQMGQEVILRCVPISNHLYFYWYRQILGQKVEFLVSFYNNEISEKSEIFDDQFSVERPDGSNFTLKIRSTKLEDSAMYFCASSGRDSSSYNEQFFGPGTRLTVL.

The rearrangement uses TRBV7-9 and TRBJ1-4, with D possibly TRBD1 on 5 matching bases. This CDR3 contains 13 residues. V shed 2 bases and J shed 8 bases, with 9 bases lying between them. CDR1 and CDR2 from the germline V gene are SEHNR and FQNEAQ (reference sequence). CDR3 nucleotide sequence: TGTGCCAGCAGCTTAAGGGGAGCCGAAAAACTGTTTTTT. Translating gives CASSLRGAEKLFF.

The rearrangement links TRBV4-1 to TRBJ2-3; tentatively, D is TRBD1 (7 bases). Trimming removed 0 bases from V and 6 bases from J, with 22 bases in between. The CDR3 runs to 18 residues. Per the germline V gene, CDR1 is MGHRA and CDR2 is YSYEKL. The CDR3 spells CASSQDSAGRGFGDTQYF. CDR3 nucleotide sequence: TGCGCCAGCAGCCAAGATTCAGCGGGCAGGGGGTTCGGTGATACGCAGTATTTT.

V gene TRBV5-4 combines with J gene TRBJ1-2; 8 bases are shared with TRBD1. This CDR3 spans 13 amino acids. In germline, CDR1 is SGHNT, CDR2 YYREEE (reference sequence). J was trimmed by 8 bases and V by 2 bases; bases with no gene match: 5. CDR3 nucleotides: TGTGCCAGCAGCTTTGGACAGGGCGACGGCTACACCTTC. Its protein is CASSFGQGDGYTF.

The rearrangement joins TRBV2 to TRBJ2-7; 10 nucleotides line up with TRBD1. Germline-derived CDR1 and CDR2 are SNHLY and FYNNEI. The CDR3 totals 14 residues. V was pared by 6 bases and J by 5 bases, with 7 bases of the junction left unmatched. Written as DNA, the CDR3 is TGTGCCAGCAGCCCGACAGGGGGCAAAGACGAGCAGTACTTC. It codes for CASSPTGGKDEQYF.

V is TRBV27 and J is TRBJ1-5; the match to TRBD1 covers 7 bases. CDR1 is MNHEY and CDR2 is SMNVEV in the germline V gene (reference sequence). V lost 5 bases and J lost 0; bases outside the gene matches: 10. The CDR3 is made up of 17 amino acids. The CDR3, as DNA: TGTGCCAGCAGTCCTACCATGACAGGGTATAGCAATCAGCCCCAGCATTTT. Its protein product is CASSPTMTGYSNQPQHF.

The count of this clone is one. The chain links TRBV18 to TRBJ1-2, with D unresolved. The length of the CDR3 is 15 residues. Per the germline V gene, CDR1 is KGHSH and CDR2 is LQKENI. The V and J ends lost 8 bases and 3 bases respectively, with 19 bases between them. This chain's CDR3 is CASSQDTATHYGYTF. As DNA, the CDR3 is TGTGCCAGCAGCCAAGATACAGCTACCCACTATGGCTACACCTTC.

The chain carries TRBV28 and TRBJ2-7, with D tentatively TRBD1 (6 bases). Trimming removed 8 bases from V and 1 base from J, with 12 bases in between. The CDR3 totals 13 residues. In germline, CDR1 is MDHEN, CDR2 SYDVKM. Here the CDR3 reads CASEPGQSYEQYF. DNA of the CDR3: TGTGCCAGCGAACCCGGACAGTCCTACGAGCAGTACTTC.